This T cell receptor (beta chain) was recorded in a study of T cells in Graves' hyperthyroidism and ophthalmopathy. RNA transcripts were the template for amplifying TCR beta CDR3 regions. During a first-round RT-PCR of the TCR CDR3, the HTBI primer set was used. TCRdb fed the multiplex PCR reads into MiXCR, producing one record per CDR3 protein. The data hold 200,000 to 300,000 distinct CDR3 sequences, with roughly 17% observed a single time. The CDR3 totals 17 residues. Germline CDR1 and CDR2: MDHEN and SYDVKM. The V and J ends lost 2 bases and 3 bases, in that order; junction bases with no gene match: 6.

The clonotype was recovered from a young woman with Graves' ophthalmopathy. The sequenced sample consisted of blood. The chain joins TRBV28 to TRBJ2-7; TRBD2 agrees at 14 bases. The CDR3 DNA reads as TGTGCCAGCAGTTTAGTCGGACTAGCGGGAGGCCGCTACGAGCAGTACTTC. Translation: CASSLVGLAGGRYEQYF.